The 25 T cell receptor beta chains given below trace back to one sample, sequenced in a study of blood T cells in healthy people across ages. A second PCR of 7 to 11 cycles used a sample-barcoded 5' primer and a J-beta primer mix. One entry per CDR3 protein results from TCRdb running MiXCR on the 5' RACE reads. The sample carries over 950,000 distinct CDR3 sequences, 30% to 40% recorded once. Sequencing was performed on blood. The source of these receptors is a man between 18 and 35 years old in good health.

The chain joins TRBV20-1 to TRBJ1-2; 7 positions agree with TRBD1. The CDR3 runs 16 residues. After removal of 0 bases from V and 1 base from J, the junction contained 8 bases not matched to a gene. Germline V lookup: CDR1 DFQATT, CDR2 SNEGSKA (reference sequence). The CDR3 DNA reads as TGCAGTGCTAGAGATCGACGCGGGACAGATAACTATGGCTACACCTTC. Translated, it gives CSARDRRGTDNYGYTF.

In DNA, the CDR3 is TGCAGCGCCACGGGACTTTATGCCGAAGCTTTCTTT. This encodes CSATGLYAEAFF. The gene calls are TRBV29-1 and TRBJ1-1; possible D gene TRBD1, 5 bases. V was trimmed by 7 bases and J by 8 bases, leaving 17 bases between them. Per the germline V gene, CDR1 is SQVTM and CDR2 is ANQGSEA. This CDR3 has 12 amino acids.

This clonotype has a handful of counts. CDR3 coding DNA: TGCGCCAGCAGCTTTGACGAGGGTTACACTGAAGCTTTCTTT. Residues: CASSFDEGYTEAFF. The rearrangement links TRBV5-1 to TRBJ1-1; no clear D gene. Trimming left V 2 bases short and J 3 bases short, with 11 bases between. The CDR3 loop spans 14 amino acids. Germline CDR1 SGHRS, CDR2 YFSETQ.

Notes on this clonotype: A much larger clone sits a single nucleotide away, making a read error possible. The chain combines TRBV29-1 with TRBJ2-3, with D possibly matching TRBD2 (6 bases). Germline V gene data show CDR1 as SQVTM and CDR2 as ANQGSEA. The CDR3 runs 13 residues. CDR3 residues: CSVYQGLTGTQYF. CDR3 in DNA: TGCAGCGTCTACCAGGGACTCACAGGTACGCAGTATTTT.

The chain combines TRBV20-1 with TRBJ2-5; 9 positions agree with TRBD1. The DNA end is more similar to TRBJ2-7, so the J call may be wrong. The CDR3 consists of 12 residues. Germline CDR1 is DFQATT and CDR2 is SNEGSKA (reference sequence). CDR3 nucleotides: TGCAGTGCTGACAGGGGGGAGAGCGAGCAGTACTTC. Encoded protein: CSADRGESEQYF.

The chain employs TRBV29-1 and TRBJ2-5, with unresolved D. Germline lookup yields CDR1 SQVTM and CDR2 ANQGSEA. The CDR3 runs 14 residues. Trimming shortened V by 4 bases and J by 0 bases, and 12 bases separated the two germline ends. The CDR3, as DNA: TGCAGCGTTGTGCCCCTAAAATACCAAGAGACCCAGTACTTC. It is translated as CSVVPLKYQETQYF.

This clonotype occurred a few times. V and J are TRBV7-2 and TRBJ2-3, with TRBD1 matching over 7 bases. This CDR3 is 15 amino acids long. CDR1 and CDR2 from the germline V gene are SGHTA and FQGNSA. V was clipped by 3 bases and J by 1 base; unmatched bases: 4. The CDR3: CASSFSGTGTDTQYF. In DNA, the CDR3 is TGTGCCAGCAGCTTCTCCGGGACAGGCACAGATACGCAGTATTTT.

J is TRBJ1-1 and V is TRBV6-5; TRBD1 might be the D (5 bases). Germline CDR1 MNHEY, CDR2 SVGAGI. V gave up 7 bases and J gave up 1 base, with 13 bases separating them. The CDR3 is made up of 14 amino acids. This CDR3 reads CASTPSTANTEAFF. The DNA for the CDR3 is TGTGCCAGCACACCATCGACAGCGAACACTGAAGCTTTCTTT.

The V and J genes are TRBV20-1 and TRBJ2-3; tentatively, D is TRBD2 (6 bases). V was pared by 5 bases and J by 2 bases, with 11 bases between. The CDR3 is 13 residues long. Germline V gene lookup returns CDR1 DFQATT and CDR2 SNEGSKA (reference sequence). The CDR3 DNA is TGCAGTGCTCATAGCGGACTCACAGATACGCAGTATTTT. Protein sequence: CSAHSGLTDTQYF.

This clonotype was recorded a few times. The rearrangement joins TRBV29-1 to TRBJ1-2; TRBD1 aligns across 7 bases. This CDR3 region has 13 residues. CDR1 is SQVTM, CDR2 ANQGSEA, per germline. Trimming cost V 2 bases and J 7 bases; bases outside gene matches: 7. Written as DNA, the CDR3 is TGCAGCGTTGAACCAGGGGGAAAGGGTGGCTACACCTTC. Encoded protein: CSVEPGGKGGYTF.

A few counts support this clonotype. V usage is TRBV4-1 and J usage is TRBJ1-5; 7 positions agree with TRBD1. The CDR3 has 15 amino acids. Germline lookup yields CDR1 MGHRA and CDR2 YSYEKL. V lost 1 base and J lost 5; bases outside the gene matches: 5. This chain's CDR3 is CASSQGGTAYQPQHF. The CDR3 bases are TGCGCCAGCAGCCAAGGGGGGACAGCTTATCAGCCCCAGCATTTT.

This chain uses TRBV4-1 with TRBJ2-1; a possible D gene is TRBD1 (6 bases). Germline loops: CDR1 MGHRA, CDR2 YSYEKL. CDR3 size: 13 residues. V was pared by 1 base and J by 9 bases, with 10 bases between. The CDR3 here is CASSQAGTPEQFF. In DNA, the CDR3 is TGCGCCAGCAGCCAAGCCGGGACACCTGAGCAGTTCTTC.

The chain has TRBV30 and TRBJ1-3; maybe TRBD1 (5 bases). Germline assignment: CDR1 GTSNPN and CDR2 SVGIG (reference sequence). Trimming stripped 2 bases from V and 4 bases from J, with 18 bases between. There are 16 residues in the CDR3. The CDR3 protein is CAWSMTGAPRGNTIYF. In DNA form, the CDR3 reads TGTGCCTGGAGTATGACCGGGGCGCCGAGGGGAAACACCATATATTTT. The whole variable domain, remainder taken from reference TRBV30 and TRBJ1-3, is SQTIHQWPATLVQPVGSPLSLECTVEGTSNPNLYWYRQAAGRGLQLLFYSVGIGQISSEVPQNLSASRPQDRQFILSSKKLLLSDSGFYLCAWSMTGAPRGNTIYFGEGSWLTVV.

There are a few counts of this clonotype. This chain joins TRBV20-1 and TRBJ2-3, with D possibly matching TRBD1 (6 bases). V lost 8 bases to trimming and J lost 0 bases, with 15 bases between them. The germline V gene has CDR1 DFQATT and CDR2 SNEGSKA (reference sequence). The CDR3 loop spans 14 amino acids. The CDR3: CSSTGQFSTDTQYF. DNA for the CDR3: TGCAGTTCCACCGGACAGTTTAGCACAGATACGCAGTATTTT.

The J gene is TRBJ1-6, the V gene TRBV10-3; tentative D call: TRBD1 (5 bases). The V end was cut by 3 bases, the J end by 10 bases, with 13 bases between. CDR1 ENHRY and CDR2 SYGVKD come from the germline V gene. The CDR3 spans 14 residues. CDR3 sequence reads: CAISEVGQGSPLHF. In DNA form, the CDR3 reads TGTGCCATCAGTGAAGTGGGTCAGGGATCACCCCTCCACTTT.

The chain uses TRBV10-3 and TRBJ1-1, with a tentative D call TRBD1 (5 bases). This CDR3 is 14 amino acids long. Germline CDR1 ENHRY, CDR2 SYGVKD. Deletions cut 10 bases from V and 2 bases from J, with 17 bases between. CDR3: CATDPSGTNTEAFF. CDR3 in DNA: TGTGCCACCGACCCTTCGGGGACCAACACTGAAGCTTTCTTT.

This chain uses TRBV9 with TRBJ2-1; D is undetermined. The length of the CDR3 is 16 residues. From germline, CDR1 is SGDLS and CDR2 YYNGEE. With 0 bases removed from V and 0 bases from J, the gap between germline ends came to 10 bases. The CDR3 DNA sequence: TGTGCCAGCAGCGTAGCGGCACAGAGCTCCTACAATGAGCAGTTCTTC. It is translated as CASSVAAQSSYNEQFF.

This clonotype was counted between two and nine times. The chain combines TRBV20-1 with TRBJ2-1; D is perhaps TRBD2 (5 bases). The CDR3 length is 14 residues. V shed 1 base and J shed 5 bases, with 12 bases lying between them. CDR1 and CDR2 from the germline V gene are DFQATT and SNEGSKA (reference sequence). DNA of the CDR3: TGCAGTGCTAGAGGTACACGGGGAGACAATGAGCAGTTCTTC. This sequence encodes CSARGTRGDNEQFF.

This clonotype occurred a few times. The CDR3 loop is CASSLVGGSLFF. CDR3 DNA: TGTGCCAGCAGCTTAGTGGGGGGATCGTTGTTCTTC. The chain is built from TRBV7-9 and TRBJ2-1; a weak D match, TRBD2 (6 bases). The CDR3 is 12 residues long. Per the germline V gene, CDR1 is SEHNR and CDR2 is FQNEAQ (reference sequence). V was trimmed by 1 base and J by 15 bases, leaving 13 bases between them.

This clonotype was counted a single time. The CDR3 sequence is CSAALGGDQPQHF. In DNA form, the CDR3 reads TGCAGTGCTGCCCTAGGCGGGGACCAGCCCCAGCATTTT. The chain recombines TRBV20-1 with TRBJ1-5, with a possible D match to TRBD1 (5 bases). CDR1 and CDR2 from the germline V gene are DFQATT and SNEGSKA (reference sequence). Trimming pared 5 bases from V and 7 bases from J, leaving 15 bases between. This CDR3 has 13 residues.

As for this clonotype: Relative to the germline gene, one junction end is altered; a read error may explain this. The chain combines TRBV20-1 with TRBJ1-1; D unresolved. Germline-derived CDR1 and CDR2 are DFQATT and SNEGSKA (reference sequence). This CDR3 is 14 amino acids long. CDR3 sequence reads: CSVRDPSLNTEAFF. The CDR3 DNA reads TGCAGTGTTAGAGATCCGTCGCTTAACACTGAAGCTTTCTTT.

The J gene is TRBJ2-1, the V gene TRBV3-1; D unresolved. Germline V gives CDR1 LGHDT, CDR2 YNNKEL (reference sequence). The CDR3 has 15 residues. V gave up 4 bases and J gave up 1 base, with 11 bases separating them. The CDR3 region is CASSPRSGSYNEQFF. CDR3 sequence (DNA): TGTGCCAGCAGCCCTCGGAGTGGTTCCTACAATGAGCAGTTCTTC.

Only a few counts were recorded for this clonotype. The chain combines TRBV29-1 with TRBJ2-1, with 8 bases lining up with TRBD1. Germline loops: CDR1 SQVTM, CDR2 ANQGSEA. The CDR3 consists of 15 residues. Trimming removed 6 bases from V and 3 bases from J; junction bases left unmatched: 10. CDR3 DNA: TGCAGCGTATCAACTGGACAGGGAAGCTACAATGAGCAGTTCTTC. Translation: CSVSTGQGSYNEQFF.

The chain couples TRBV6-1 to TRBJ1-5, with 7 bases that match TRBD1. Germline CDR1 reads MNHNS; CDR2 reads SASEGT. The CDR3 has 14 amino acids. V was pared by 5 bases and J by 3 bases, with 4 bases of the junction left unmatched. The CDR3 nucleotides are TGTGCCAGCAGTCGACAGGGAGACAATCAGCCCCAGCATTTT. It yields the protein CASSRQGDNQPQHF.

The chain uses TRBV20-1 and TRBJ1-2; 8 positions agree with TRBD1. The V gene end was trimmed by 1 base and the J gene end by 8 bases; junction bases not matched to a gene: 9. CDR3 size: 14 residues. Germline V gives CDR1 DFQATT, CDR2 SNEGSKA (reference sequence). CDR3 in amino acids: CSARGGQVGAGYTF. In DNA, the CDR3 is TGCAGTGCTAGAGGGGGACAGGTTGGGGCGGGCTACACCTTC.